This TCR beta chain is drawn from a study of metastatic and nonmetastatic thyroid tumors (dated by TCRdb to 2020 to 2021). In terms of the full investigation: The researchers compared repertoires between peripheral blood samples and tumor or nodule tissue samples from patients with malignant or benign thyroid disease.

On this clone: Its target antigen remains unknown. Per-base qualities were not stored, and no clone one base away is much larger.

The library was built by means of PCR. This sample was sequenced with an Illumina HiSeq 4000. High-throughput sequencing was used to profile the CDR3 region of the TCR beta-chain in every patient. For the original study's pipeline: The researchers built a classifier to tell apart papillary thyroid cancer patients with distant metastasis, based on CDR3 differences among clinicopathological groups. The Shannon index was used to measure repertoire diversity, and the Morisita-Horn index was used to measure how similar tumor and blood repertoires were. In TCRdb, the public reads were trimmed at Q25 with fastp and aligned with MiXCR, with productive beta chains retained. The authors' filters were not applied to this entry. This sample lists under 25,000 clones; roughly 29% were detected once. The biggest ten clones account for around 5.6% of the sample. Study-level results and caveats: In both blood and tumor samples, malignant tumors were reported to have significantly higher TCR beta diversity than benign nodules.

No treatment had been received by any patient before thyroid surgery. The study retrospectively analysed patient clinical samples collected from 2012 to 2018 using T-cell receptor beta sequencing. This receptor was taken from a female donor with papillary thyroid cancer or a benign thyroid nodule (not recorded which). Some clones in this sample may be carry-over from other donors' samples. The sequenced sample was blood.

The DNA sequence is TGTGCCAGCAGCTTAGCGGCCTTAAGAGGAGGCTATGGCTACACCTTC. Translation gives CASSLAALRGGYGYTF. The chain is made from TRBV7-8 and TRBJ1-2, with no reliable assignment of the D segment. CDR1 and CDR2, looked up from the germline V gene, are SGHVS and FQNEAQ. V is reduced by 0 bases and J by 4 bases, leaving a spacing of 15 bases between them. From its cysteine to its phenylalanine, the CDR3 spans 16 amino acids. Only the CDR3 portion is preserved as DNA: 48 bases, with reading frame beginning at the first base.